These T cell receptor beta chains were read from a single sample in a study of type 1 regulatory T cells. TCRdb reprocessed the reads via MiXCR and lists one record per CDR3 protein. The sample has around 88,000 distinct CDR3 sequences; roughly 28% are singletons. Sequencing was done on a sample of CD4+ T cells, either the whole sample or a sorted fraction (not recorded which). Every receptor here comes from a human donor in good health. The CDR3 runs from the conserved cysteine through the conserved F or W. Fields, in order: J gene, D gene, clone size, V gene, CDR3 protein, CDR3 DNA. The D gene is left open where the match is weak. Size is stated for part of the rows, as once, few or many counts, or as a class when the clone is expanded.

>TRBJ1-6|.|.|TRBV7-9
CASRHDTGNNSPLHF
TGTGCCAGCAGACACGATACAGGGAATAATTCACCCCTCCACTTT
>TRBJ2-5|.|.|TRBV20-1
CSAREARQETQYF
TGCAGTGCTAGAGAGGCCCGCCAAGAGACCCAGTACTTC
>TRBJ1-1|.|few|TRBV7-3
CASSLFSLGTEAFF
TGTGCCAGCAGCTTATTCTCCCTGGGGACTGAAGCTTTCTTT
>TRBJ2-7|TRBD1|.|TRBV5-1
CASSPRTGSSYEQYF
TGCGCCAGCAGCCCGCGGACAGGCAGCTCCTACGAGCAGTACTTC
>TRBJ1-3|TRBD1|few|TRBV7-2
CASSWTGSGNTIYF
TGTGCCAGCAGCTGGACAGGGAGTGGAAACACCATATATTTT
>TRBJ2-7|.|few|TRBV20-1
CSARDLQGPTYEQYF
TGCAGTGCTAGAGATCTACAGGGCCCCACCTACGAGCAGTACTTC
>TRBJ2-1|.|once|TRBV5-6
CASSLGVGTNEQFF
TGTGCCAGCAGCTTGGGTGTAGGAACGAATGAGCAGTTCTTC
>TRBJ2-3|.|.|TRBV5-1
CASSIDRSTDTQYF
TGCGCCAGCAGCATCGACAGGAGCACAGATACGCAGTATTTT
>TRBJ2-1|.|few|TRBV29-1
CSVLFIGLGYNEQFF
TGCAGCGTGCTGTTCATAGGCCTTGGGTACAATGAGCAGTTCTTC
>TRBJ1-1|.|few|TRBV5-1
CASSLRPGRDTEAFF
TGCGCCAGCAGCTTGAGGCCAGGAAGGGACACTGAAGCTTTCTTT
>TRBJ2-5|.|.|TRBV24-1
CTTSDSGQKETQYF
TGTACCACCAGTGATTCCGGACAGAAAGAGACCCAGTACTTC
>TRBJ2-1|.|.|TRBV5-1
CASSLAGLSSYNEQFF
TGCGCCAGCAGCTTGGCAGGGTTAAGCTCCTACAATGAGCAGTTCTTC
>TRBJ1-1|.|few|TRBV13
CASSPGGGEAFF
TGTGCCAGCAGCCCTGGGGGGGGAGAAGCTTTCTTT
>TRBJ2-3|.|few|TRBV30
CAWSERDRGFTDTQYF
TGTGCCTGGAGTGAGAGGGATAGGGGATTCACAGATACGCAGTATTTT
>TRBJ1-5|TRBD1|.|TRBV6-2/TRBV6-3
CASSSGGTDNQPQHF
TGTGCCAGCAGCTCCGGGGGGACAGACAATCAGCCCCAGCATTTT
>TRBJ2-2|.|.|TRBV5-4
CASSFPGSGELFF
TGTGCCAGCAGCTTTCCAGGGTCCGGGGAGCTGTTTTTT
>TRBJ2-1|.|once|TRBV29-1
CSAGGDEQFF
TGCAGCGCAGGGGGGGATGAGCAGTTCTTC
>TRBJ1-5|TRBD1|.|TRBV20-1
CSARDGGQGAGQPQHF
TGCAGTGCTAGAGACGGGGGACAGGGGGCAGGTCAGCCCCAGCATTTT
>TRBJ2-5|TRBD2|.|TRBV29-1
CSVDLRREGQETQYF
TGCAGCGTTGATTTAAGGCGGGAGGGCCAAGAGACCCAGTACTTC
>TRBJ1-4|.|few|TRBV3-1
CASSPSDGGNEKLFF
TGTGCCAGCAGCCCCTCGGACGGTGGTAATGAAAAACTGTTTTTT
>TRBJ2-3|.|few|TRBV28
CASRPKKGKIDTQYF
TGTGCCAGCAGACCCAAGAAGGGCAAAATAGATACGCAGTATTTT
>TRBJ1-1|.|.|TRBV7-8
CASSSPGQNTEAFF
TGTGCCAGCAGCTCTCCGGGCCAAAACACTGAAGCTTTCTTT
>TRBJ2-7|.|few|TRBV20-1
CSARVSNPYEQYF
TGCAGTGCTAGGGTTTCCAACCCCTACGAGCAGTACTTC
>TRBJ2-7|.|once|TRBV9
CASSVDPRTGNEQYF
TGTGCCAGCAGCGTAGACCCCCGCACAGGGAACGAGCAGTACTTC
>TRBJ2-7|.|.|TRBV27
CASSFDGGPVSSEQYF
TGTGCCAGCAGTTTTGATGGGGGGCCCGTATCGTCTGAGCAGTACTTC
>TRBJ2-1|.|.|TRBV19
CASANLNEQFF
TGTGCCAGTGCTAATTTAAATGAGCAGTTCTTC
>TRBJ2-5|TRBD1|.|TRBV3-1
CASSQEGDRVGETQYF
TGTGCCAGCAGCCAAGAAGGGGACAGGGTTGGCGAGACCCAGTACTTC
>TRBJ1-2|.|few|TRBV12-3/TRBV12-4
CASSSIANYGYTF
TGTGCCAGCAGTTCTATAGCTAACTATGGCTACACCTTC
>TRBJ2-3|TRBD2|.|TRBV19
CASNSGQSTDTQYF
TGTGCCAGTAATAGCGGGCAAAGCACAGATACGCAGTATTTT
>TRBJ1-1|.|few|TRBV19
CASSSSMNTEAFF
TGTGCCAGTAGTTCCTCAATGAACACTGAAGCTTTCTTT
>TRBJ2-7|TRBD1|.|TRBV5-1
CASSFDRGPYEQYF
TGCGCCAGCAGCTTTGACAGGGGGCCCTACGAGCAGTACTTC
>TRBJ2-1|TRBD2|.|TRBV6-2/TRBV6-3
CASSPTGTSGVSYNEQFF
TGTGCCAGCAGTCCCACCGGGACTAGCGGAGTCTCCTACAATGAGCAGTTCTTC
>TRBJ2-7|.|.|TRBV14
CASSQGPGSTYEQYF
TGTGCCAGCAGCCAAGGTCCCGGCAGTACCTACGAGCAGTACTTC
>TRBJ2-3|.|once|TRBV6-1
CASSEIRKDTQYF
TGTGCCAGCAGTGAAATTAGAAAAGATACGCAGTATTTT
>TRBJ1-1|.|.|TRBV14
CASSQRQNTEAFF
TGTGCCAGCAGCCAACGACAGAACACTGAAGCTTTCTTT
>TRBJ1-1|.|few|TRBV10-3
CAITQGGSEAFF
TGTGCCATCACACAGGGTGGCTCTGAAGCTTTCTTT